This TCR beta chain was observed in a study of blood T cell repertoires in COVID-19. Study context: The samples span acute and convalescent COVID-19 from the United States, Italy and Spain.

The germline V and J ends were trimmed by 7 bases and 3 bases, with 15 bases remaining between them. Germline V gene data show CDR1 as SNHLY and CDR2 as FYNNEI. This CDR3 comprises 14 residues. Assay: immunoSEQ multiplex PCR; the TCRdb copy retains only in-frame clones and omits some. This sample carries roughly 100,000 clones, more than 75% of them seen once, and the ten largest clones take roughly 10%. This clone was counted only a few times. V gene TRBV2 combines with J gene TRBJ1-1, with no clear D. The sequence came from a woman in her twenties or thirties with acute or convalescent COVID-19. The sample taken for sequencing was peripheral blood. This CDR3 is CASNGPAGDTEAFF. The CDR3 DNA reads TGTGCCAGCAATGGACCGGCGGGTGACACTGAAGCTTTCTTT.